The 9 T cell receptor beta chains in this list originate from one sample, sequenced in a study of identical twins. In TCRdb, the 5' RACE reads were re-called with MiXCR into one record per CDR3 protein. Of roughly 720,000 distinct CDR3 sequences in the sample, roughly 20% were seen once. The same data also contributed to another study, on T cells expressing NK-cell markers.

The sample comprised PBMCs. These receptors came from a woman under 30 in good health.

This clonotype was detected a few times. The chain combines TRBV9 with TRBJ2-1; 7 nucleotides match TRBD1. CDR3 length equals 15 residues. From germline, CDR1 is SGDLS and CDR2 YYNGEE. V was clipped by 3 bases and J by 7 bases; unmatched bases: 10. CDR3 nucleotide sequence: TGTGCCAGCAGCGAGGGGGCCCCTGGCTGGAATGAGCAGTTCTTC. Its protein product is CASSEGAPGWNEQFF.

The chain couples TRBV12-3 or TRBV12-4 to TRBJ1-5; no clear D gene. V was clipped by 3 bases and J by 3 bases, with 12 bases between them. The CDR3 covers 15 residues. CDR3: CASSFVGQINQPQHF. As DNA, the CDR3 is TGTGCCAGCAGTTTCGTCGGGCAGATCAATCAGCCCCAGCATTTT.

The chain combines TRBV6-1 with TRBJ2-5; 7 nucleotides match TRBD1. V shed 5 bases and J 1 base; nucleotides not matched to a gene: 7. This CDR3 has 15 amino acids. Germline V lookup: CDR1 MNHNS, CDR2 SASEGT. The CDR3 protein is CASSKPGTAQETQYF. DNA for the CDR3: TGTGCCAGCAGTAAACCCGGGACAGCCCAAGAGACCCAGTACTTC.

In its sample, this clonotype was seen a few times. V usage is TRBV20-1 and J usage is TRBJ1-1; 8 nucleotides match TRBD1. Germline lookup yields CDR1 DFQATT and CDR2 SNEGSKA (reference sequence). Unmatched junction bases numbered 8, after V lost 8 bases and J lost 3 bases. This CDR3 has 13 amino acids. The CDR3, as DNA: TGCAGTCCCCGGACAGGGAAGGACACTGAAGCTTTCTTT. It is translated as CSPRTGKDTEAFF.

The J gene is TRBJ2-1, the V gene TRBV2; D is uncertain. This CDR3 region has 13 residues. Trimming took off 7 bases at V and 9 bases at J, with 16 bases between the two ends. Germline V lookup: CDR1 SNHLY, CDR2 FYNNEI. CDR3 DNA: TGTGCCAGCACCGACTCGTCCTGGGGTGAGCAGTTCTTC. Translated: CASTDSSWGEQFF.

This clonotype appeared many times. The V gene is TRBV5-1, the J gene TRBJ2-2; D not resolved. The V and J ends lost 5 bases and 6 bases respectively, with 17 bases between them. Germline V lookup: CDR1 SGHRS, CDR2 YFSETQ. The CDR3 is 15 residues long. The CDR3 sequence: CASSPAVYGPGELFF. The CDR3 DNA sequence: TGCGCCAGCAGTCCCGCGGTGTACGGACCCGGGGAGCTGTTTTTT.

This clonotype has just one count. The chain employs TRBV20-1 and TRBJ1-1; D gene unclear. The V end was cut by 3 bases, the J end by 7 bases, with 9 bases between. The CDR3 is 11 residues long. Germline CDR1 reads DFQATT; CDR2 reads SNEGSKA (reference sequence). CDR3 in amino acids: CSASAGIEAFF. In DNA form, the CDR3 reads TGCAGTGCTAGTGCGGGAATTGAAGCTTTCTTT.

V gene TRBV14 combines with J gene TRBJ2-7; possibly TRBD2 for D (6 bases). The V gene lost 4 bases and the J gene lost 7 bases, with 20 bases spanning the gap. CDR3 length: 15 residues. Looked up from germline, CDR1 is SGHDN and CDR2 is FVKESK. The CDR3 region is CASSPWGVTYVEQYF. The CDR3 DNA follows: TGTGCCAGCAGCCCATGGGGGGTAACCTACGTGGAGCAGTACTTC.

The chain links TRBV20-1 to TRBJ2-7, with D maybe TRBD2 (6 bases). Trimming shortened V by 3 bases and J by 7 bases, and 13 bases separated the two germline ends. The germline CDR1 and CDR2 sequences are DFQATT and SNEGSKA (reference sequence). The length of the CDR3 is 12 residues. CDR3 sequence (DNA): TGCAGTGCTAGGAGGGACTCCGGAGAGCAGTACTTC. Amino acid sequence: CSARRDSGEQYF.